The text below deals with one T cell receptor beta chain. Antigen: not known. The data derive from a study of T cell responses to AZD1222 COVID-19 vaccine. Study-wide results and limits: Just a handful of AZD1222 recipients were seropositive at baseline. A rise in Spike-specific TCR breadth and depth followed two AZD1222 doses. Females made up more of the donors, who were largely white British, and clonal diversity may have come out too low. As reported, nearly half of all spike-specific TCRs target variant regions that are unmutated.

Data came from immunoSEQ multiplex PCR; TCRdb stores just in-frame clones and leaves some out. The sample lists roughly 140,000 clones; 88% were seen once. Deletions cut 5 bases from V and 0 bases from J, with 7 bases between. Germline V lookup: CDR1 SGHAT, CDR2 FQNNGV. There are 13 residues in the CDR3. The chain combines TRBV11-2 with TRBJ1-1; no firm D call. The sequencing used peripheral blood, collected on day 0 of AZD1222 vaccination. The sequence derives from an adult in good health. CDR3 sequence reads: CASSVSLNTEAFF. The DNA for the CDR3 is TGTGCCAGCAGCGTGTCACTGAACACTGAAGCTTTCTTT.